Listed here are 5 T cell receptor beta chains from one sample, sequenced in a study of glioma-infiltrating T cells after dendritic cell vaccination. Libraries were prepared by immunoSEQ multiplex PCR; TCRdb keeps only in-frame clonotypes and omits some of them. The profile shows 80,000 to 100,000 clones, approximately 81% of them singletons. The sample was blood, taken before dendritic cell vaccination. The receptors stem from a human donor with glioblastoma.

The chain is built from TRBV6-4 and TRBJ2-3, with TRBD2 identical over 11 bases. This CDR3 has 15 residues. J was trimmed by 1 base and V by 5 bases; bases with no gene match: 2. From germline, CDR1 is MRHNA and CDR2 SNTAGT. The CDR3 loop is CASSLTSGGTDTQYF. As DNA, the CDR3 is TGTGCCAGCAGTTTGACTAGCGGGGGCACAGATACGCAGTATTTT.

The chain uses TRBV10-2 and TRBJ2-5; TRBD2 agrees at 8 bases. The last part of the DNA fits TRBJ2-7 better; the J call may be wrong. Germline V lookup: CDR1 WSHSY, CDR2 SAAADI. The CDR3 is 15 residues long. The CDR3 DNA is TGCGCCAGCAGGGAAGTCACTAGCGGAATTTACGAGCAGTACTTC. Residues: CASREVTSGIYEQYF.

The gene calls are TRBV6-1 and TRBJ1-1, with a weak D call TRBD1 (5 bases). The V gene lost 8 bases and the J gene lost 1 base, with 17 bases spanning the gap. CDR1 is MNHNS and CDR2 is SASEGT in the germline V gene. The CDR3 length is 15 residues. The DNA for the CDR3 is TGTGCCAGCCTACCGGGGGGTTACCCGAACACTGAAGCTTTCTTT. It codes for CASLPGGYPNTEAFF.

This clone showed up just once. The chain couples TRBV29-1 to TRBJ2-3; perhaps TRBD2 as D (5 bases). Trimming stripped 1 base from V and 4 bases from J, with 9 bases between. Germline loops: CDR1 SQVTM, CDR2 ANQGSEA. The CDR3 is 13 residues long. The CDR3 DNA sequence: TGCAGCGTTGAAGGACTAACCCCAGATACGCAGTATTTT. This sequence encodes CSVEGLTPDTQYF.

The rearrangement links TRBV10-3 to TRBJ1-4; TRBD1 aligns across 8 bases. V dropped 6 bases and J dropped 8; count of bases not matched to a gene: 8. This CDR3 has 14 amino acids. The germline V gene encodes CDR1 ENHRY and CDR2 SYGVKD. The CDR3 spells CAIRAGGAVEKLFF. CDR3 in DNA: TGTGCCATCAGGGCAGGGGGCGCAGTCGAAAAACTGTTTTTT.